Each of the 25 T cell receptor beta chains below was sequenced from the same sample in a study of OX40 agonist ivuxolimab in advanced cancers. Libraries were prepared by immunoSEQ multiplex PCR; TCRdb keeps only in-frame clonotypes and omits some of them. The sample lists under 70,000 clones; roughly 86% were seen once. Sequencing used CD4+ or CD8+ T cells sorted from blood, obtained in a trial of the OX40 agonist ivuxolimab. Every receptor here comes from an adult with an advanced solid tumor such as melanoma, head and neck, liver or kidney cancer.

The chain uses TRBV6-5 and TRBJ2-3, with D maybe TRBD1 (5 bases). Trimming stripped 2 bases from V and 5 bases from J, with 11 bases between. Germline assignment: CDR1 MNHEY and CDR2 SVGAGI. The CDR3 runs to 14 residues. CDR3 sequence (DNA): TGTGCCAGCAGTTACCTTCAGGGTGGAGATACGCAGTATTTT. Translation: CASSYLQGGDTQYF.

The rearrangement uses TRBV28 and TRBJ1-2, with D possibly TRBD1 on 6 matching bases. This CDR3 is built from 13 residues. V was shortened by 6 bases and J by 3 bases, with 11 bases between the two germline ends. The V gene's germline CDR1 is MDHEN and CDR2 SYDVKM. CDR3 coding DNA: TGTGCCAGCAGGGACAGATCGCACTATGGCTACACCTTC. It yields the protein CASRDRSHYGYTF.

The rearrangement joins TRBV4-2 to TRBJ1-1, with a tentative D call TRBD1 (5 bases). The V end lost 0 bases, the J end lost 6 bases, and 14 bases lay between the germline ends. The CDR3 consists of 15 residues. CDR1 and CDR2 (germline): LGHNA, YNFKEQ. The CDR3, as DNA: TGTGCCAGCAGCCAAGAATGGGGCTGGAGGGCTGAAGCTTTCTTT. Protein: CASSQEWGWRAEAFF.

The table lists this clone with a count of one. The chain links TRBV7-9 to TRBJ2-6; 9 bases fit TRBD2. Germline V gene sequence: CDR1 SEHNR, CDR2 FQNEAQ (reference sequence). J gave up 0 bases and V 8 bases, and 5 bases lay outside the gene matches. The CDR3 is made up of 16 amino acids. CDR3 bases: TGTGCCAGCTTAGCGGGGGCCGGCTCTGGGGCCAACGTCCTGACTTTC. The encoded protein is CASLAGAGSGANVLTF.

The CDR3 is CASSMGTVGTDTQYF. The CDR3 DNA reads as TGTGCCAGTAGTATGGGGACAGTTGGCACAGATACGCAGTATTTT. This chain uses TRBV19 with TRBJ2-3; 7 bases fit TRBD1. The trim removed 3 bases at V and 1 base at J, leaving 4 bases unmatched. Germline V gene lookup returns CDR1 LNHDA and CDR2 SQIVND (reference sequence). The CDR3 consists of 15 residues.

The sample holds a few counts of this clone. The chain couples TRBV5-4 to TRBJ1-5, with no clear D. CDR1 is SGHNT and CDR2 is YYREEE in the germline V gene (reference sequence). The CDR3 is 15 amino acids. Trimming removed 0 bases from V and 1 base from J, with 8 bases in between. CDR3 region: CASSLGPPSNQPQHF. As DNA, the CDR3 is TGTGCCAGCAGCTTGGGACCGCCGAGCAATCAGCCCCAGCATTTT.

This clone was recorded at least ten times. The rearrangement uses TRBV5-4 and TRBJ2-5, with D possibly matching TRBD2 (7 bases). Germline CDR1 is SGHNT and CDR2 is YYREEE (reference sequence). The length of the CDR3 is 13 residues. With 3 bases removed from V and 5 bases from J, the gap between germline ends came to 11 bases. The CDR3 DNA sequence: TGTGCCAGCAGCTCTGGGGGGGCGGAGACCCAGTACTTC. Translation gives CASSSGGAETQYF. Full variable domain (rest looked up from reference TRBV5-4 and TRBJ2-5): ETGVTQSPTHLIKTRGQQVTLRCSSQSGHNTVSWYQQALGQGPQFIFQYYREEENGRGNFPPRFSGLQFPNYSSELNVNALELDDSALYLCASSSGGAETQYFGPGTRLLVL.

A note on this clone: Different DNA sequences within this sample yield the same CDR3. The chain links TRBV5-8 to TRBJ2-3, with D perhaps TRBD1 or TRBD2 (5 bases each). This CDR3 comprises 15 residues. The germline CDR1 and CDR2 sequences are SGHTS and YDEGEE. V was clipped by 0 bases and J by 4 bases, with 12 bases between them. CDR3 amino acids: CASSLGLVGADTQYF. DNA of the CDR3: TGTGCCAGCAGCTTGGGGCTAGTGGGGGCAGATACGCAGTATTTT. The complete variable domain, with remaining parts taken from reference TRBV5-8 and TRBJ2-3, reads EAGVTQSPTHLIKTRGQQATLRCSPISGHTSVYWYQQALGLGLQFLLWYDEGEERNRGNFPPRFSGRQFPNYSSELNVNALELEDSALYLCASSLGLVGADTQYFGPGTRLTVL.

The CDR3 region is CASGSPGTACEQYF. The CDR3 coding sequence is TGTGCTAGTGGTTCGCCGGGGACAGCCTGCGAGCAGTACTTC. The genes are TRBV12-5 and TRBJ2-7; 7 bases match TRBD1. With 4 bases clipped from V and 6 bases from J, the junction kept 9 bases outside the gene matches. Per germline, CDR1 LGHNT and CDR2 FRNRAP. This CDR3 has 14 amino acids.

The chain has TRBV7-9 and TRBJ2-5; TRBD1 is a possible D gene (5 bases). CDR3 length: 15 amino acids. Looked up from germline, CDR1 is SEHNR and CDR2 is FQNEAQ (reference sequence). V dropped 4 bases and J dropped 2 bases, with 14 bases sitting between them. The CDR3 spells CASSSPAAGQETQYF. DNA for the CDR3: TGTGCCAGCAGCTCCCCCGCGGCAGGGCAAGAGACCCAGTACTTC. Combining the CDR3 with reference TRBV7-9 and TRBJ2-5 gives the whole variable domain DTGVSQNPRHKITKRGQNVTFRCDPISEHNRLYWYRQTLGQGPEFLTYFQNEAQLEKSRLLSDRFSAERPKGSFSTLEIQRTEQGDSAMYLCASSSPAAGQETQYFGPGTRLLVL.

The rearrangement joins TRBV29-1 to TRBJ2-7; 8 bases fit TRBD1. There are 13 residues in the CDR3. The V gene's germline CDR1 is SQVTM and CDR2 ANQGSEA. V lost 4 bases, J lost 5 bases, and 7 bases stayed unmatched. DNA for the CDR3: TGCAGCGTTGGACAGGGGAACGGAGACGAGCAGTACTTC. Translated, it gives CSVGQGNGDEQYF.

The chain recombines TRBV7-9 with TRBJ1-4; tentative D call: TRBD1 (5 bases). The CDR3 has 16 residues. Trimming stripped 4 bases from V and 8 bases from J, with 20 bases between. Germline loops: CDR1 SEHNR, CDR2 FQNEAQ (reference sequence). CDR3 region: CASSSPRGTVKEKLFF. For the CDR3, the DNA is TGTGCCAGCAGCTCGCCACGGGGGACTGTGAAAGAAAAACTGTTTTTT.

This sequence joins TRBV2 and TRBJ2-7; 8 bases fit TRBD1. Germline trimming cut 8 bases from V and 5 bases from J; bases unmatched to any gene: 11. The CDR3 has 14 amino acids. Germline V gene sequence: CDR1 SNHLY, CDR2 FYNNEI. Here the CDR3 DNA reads TGTGCCAGCGCGAGGACAGGGTCCTCGGACGAGCAGTACTTC. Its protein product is CASARTGSSDEQYF.

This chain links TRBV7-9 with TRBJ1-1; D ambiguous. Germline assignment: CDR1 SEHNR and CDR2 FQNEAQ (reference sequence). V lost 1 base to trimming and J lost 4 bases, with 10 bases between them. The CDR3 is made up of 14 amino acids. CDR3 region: CASSLVTGITEAFF. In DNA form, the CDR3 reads TGTGCCAGCAGCTTAGTCACGGGAATCACTGAAGCTTTCTTT.

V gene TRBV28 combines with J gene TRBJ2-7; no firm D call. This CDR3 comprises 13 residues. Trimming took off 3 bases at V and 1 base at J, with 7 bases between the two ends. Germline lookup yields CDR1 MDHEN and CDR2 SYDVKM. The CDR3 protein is CASSLGGSYEQYF. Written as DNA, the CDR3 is TGTGCCAGCAGTTTGGGTGGGTCCTACGAGCAGTACTTC.

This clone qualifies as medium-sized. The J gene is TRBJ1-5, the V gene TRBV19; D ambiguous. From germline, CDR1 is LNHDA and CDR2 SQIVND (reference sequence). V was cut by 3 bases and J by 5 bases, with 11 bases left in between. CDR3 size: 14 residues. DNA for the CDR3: TGTGCCAGTAGTATTTGGACCGAGGATCAGCCCCAGCATTTT. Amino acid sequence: CASSIWTEDQPQHF.

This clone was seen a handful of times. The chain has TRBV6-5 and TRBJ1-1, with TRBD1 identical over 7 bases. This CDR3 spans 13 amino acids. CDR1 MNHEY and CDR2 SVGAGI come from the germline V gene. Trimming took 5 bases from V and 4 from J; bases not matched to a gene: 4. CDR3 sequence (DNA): TGTGCCAGCAGTCGACAGGGAGTCACTGAAGCTTTCTTT. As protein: CASSRQGVTEAFF.

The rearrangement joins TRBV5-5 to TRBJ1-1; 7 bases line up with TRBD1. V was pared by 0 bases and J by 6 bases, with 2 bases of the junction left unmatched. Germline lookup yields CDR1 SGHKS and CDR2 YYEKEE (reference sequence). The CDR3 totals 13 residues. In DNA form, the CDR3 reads TGTGCCAGCAGCTTGGAAAGGGGGCCTGAAGCTTTCTTT. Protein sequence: CASSLERGPEAFF.

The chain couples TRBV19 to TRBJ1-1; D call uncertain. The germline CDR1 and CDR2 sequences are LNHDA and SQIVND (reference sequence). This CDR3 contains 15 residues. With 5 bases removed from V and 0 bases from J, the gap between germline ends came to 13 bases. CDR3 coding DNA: TGTGCCAGTAGTTTTGGGTCCGGAATGAACACTGAAGCTTTCTTT. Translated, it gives CASSFGSGMNTEAFF.

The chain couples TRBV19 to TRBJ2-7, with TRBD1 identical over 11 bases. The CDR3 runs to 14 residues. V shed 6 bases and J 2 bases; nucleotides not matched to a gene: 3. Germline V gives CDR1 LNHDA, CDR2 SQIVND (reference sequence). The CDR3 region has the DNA TGTGCCAGTAGATGGGGACAGGGGGCCTACGAGCAGTACTTC. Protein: CASRWGQGAYEQYF.

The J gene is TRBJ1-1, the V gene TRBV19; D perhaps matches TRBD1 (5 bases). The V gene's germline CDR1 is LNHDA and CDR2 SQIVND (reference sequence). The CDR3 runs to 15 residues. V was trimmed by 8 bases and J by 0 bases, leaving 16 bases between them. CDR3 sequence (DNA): TGTGCCAGTGAATCCCTATTAGGGGTGAACACTGAAGCTTTCTTT. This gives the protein CASESLLGVNTEAFF.

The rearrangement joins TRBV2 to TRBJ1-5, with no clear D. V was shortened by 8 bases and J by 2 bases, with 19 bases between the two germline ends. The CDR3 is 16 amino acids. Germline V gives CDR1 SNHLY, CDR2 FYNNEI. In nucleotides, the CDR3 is TGTGCCAGCGATTTTACAGTTCCCGAGGGCAATCAGCCCCAGCATTTT. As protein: CASDFTVPEGNQPQHF.

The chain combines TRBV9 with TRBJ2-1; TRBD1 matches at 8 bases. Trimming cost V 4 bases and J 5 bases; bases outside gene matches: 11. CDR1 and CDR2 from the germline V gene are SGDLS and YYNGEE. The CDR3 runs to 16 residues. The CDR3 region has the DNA TGTGCCAGCAGCTGGGGGGCGACAGGGGCGCACAATGAGCAGTTCTTC. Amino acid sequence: CASSWGATGAHNEQFF.

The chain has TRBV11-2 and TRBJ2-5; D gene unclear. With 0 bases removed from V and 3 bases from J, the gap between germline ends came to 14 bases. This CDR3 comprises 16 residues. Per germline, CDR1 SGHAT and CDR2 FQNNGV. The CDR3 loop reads CASSLDSGSEEETQYF. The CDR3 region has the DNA TGTGCCAGCAGCTTAGACTCGGGTTCGGAAGAAGAGACCCAGTACTTC.

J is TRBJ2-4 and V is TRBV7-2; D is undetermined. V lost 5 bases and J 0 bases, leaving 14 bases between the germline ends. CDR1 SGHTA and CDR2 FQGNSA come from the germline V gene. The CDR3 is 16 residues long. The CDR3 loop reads CASSRDPILAKNIQYF. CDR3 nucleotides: TGTGCCAGCAGCCGAGACCCAATCCTAGCCAAAAACATTCAGTACTTC.